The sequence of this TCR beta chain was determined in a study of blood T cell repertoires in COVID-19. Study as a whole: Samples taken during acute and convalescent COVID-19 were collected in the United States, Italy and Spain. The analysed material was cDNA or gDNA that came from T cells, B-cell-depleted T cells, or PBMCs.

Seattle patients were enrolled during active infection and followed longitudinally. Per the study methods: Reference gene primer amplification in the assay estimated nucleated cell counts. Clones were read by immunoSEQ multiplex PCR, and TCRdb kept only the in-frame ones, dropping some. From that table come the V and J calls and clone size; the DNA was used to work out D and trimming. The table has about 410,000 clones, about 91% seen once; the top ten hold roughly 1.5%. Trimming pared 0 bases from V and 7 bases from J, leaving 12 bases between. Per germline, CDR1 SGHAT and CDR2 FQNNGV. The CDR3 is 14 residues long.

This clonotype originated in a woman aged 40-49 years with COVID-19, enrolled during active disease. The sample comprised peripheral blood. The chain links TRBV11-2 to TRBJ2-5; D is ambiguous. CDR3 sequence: CASSLDVSGGTQYF. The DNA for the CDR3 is TGTGCCAGCAGCTTAGATGTTTCTGGCGGGACCCAGTACTTC.